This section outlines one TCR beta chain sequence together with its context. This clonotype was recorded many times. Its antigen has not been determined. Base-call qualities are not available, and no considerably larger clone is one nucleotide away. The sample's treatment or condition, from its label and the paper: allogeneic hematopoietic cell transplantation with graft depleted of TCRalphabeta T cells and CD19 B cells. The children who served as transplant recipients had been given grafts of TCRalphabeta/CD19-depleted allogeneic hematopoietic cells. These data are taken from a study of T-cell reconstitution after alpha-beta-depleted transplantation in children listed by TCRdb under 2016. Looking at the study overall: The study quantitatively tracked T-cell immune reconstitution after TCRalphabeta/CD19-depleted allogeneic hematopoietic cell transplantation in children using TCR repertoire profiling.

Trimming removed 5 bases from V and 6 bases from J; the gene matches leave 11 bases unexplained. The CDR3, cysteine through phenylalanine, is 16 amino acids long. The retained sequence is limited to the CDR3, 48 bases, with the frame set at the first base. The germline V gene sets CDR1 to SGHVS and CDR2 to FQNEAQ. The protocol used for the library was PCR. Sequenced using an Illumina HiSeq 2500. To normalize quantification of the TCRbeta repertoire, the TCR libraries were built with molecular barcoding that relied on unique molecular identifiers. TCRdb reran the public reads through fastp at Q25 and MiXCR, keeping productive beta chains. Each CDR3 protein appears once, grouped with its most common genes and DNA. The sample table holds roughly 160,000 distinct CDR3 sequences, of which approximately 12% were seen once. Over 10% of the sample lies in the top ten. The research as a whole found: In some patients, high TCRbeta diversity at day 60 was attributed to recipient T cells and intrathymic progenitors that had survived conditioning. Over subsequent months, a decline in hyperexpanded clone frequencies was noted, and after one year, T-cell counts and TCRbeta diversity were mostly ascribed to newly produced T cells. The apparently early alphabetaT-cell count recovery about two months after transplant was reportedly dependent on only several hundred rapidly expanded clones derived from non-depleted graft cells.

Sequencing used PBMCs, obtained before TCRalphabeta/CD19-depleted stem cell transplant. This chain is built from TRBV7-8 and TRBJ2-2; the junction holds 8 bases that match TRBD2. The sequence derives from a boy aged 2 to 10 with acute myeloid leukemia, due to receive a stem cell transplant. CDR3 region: CASSRLAGLGAGELFF. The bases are TGTGCCAGCAGCCGCCTAGCGGGTCTGGGCGCCGGGGAGCTGTTTTTT. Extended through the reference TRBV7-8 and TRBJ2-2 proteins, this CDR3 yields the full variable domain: GAGVSQSPRYKVAKRGQDVALRCDPISGHVSLFWYQQALGQGPEFLTYFQNEAQLDKSGLPSDRFFAERPEGSVSTLKIQRTQQEDSAVYLCASSRLAGLGAGELFFGEGSRLTVL.